One and the same sample provided the 25 T cell receptor beta chains below, sequenced in a study of blood T cell repertoires in COVID-19 (dated by TCRdb to between 2020 and 2021). The method was the immunoSEQ multiplex PCR assay. As stored in TCRdb, this immuneACCESS dataset retains in-frame rearrangements with V and J assigned. A fraction of the clones does not appear; measured against another copy, unresolved V genes explain less than half of the discrepancy, and the remainder lacks a known reason. The sample table shows 70,000 to 100,000 clones, and around 72% are seen once. The ten largest make up 20% to 25% of the sample. The sample comprised peripheral blood. The receptors stem from a woman between 55 and 75 years old in a cohort sampled during active or convalescent COVID-19.

The chain uses TRBV18 and TRBJ2-5; weak D call: TRBD1 (6 bases). Germline values: CDR1 KGHSH, CDR2 LQKENI. V was pared by 4 bases and J by 5 bases, with 14 bases between. The CDR3 loop spans 14 amino acids. This CDR3 is CASSLVGALETQYF. As DNA, the CDR3 is TGTGCCAGCTCACTGGTGGGGGCTCTGGAGACCCAGTACTTC.

The rearrangement uses TRBV15 and TRBJ1-3; TRBD1 is a possible D gene (6 bases). The CDR3 is made up of 15 amino acids. V lost 8 bases and J 1 base, leaving 15 bases between the germline ends. Germline CDR1 and CDR2: LNHNV and YYDKDF (reference sequence). The CDR3 region has the DNA TGTGCCACCTCGGACAGCTGGTCTTCTGGAAACACCATATATTTT. It codes for CATSDSWSSGNTIYF.

This clone was counted a few times. The chain couples TRBV7-2 to TRBJ1-2, with 10 bases fitting TRBD1. V trimming: 6 bases; J trimming: 6 bases; junction bases outside the gene matches: 10. The germline V gene encodes CDR1 SGHTA and CDR2 FQGNSA. The CDR3 is 15 amino acids. As DNA, the CDR3 is TGTGCCAGCAGGCCATGGACAGGGGGGAATCATGGCTACACCTTC. It encodes CASRPWTGGNHGYTF.

This clone occurred a few times. J is TRBJ2-7 and V is TRBV6-2 or TRBV6-3; D might be TRBD2 (6 bases). The V gene's germline CDR1 is MNHEY and CDR2 SVGEGT. V dropped 4 bases and J dropped 4 bases, with 14 bases sitting between them. This CDR3 contains 14 residues. CDR3 sequence reads: CASSLSGLLYEQYF. The DNA for the CDR3 is TGTGCCAGCAGTTTATCGGGACTCCTATACGAGCAGTACTTC.

The chain links TRBV29-1 to TRBJ1-2; TRBD1 aligns across 8 bases. The CDR3 spans 16 residues. The V gene's germline CDR1 is SQVTM and CDR2 ANQGSEA. The ends lost 7 bases at V and 0 bases at J; junction bases unmatched: 13. This CDR3 reads CSAFHRGAKTNYGYTF. The CDR3, as DNA: TGCAGCGCTTTCCACAGGGGGGCAAAAACTAACTATGGCTACACCTTC.

The V call is TRBV4-3, the J call TRBJ2-1; 11 nucleotides line up with TRBD2. The germline V gene has CDR1 LGHNA and CDR2 YSLEER. There are 16 residues in the CDR3. V gave up 0 bases and J gave up 10 bases; unmatched junction bases: 8. As DNA, the CDR3 is TGCGCCAGCAGCCAAGACTGGCGACTAGCGGGACGAGAGCAGTTCTTC. Translated: CASSQDWRLAGREQFF.

The CDR3 loop is CASSDSGRRQYF. The CDR3, as DNA: TGTGCCAGCAGTGATTCAGGGCGTAGGCAGTACTTC. The J gene is TRBJ2-7, the V gene TRBV25-1, with a tentative D call TRBD1 (5 bases). Germline CDR1 reads MGHDK; CDR2 reads SYGVNS. The V gene lost 3 bases and the J gene lost 9 bases, with 12 bases spanning the gap. CDR3 size: 12 residues.

This chain connects TRBV6-5 to TRBJ1-5; D gene uncertain. This CDR3 spans 13 amino acids. V lost 5 bases, J lost 3 bases, and 8 bases lay in between. The germline gives CDR1 MNHEY, CDR2 SVGAGI. The CDR3 reads CASSNSFNQPQHF. CDR3 nucleotide sequence: TGTGCCAGCAGTAACAGTTTCAATCAGCCCCAGCATTTT.

The chain uses TRBV15 and TRBJ2-1, with D possibly matching TRBD1 (6 bases). Germline CDR1 reads LNHNV; CDR2 reads YYDKDF (reference sequence). CDR3 length equals 15 residues. V gave up 1 base and J gave up 9 bases, with 16 bases separating them. CDR3 loop: CATSRGNNRVLEQFF. The CDR3 DNA reads TGTGCCACCAGCAGAGGGAATAACAGGGTTCTTGAGCAGTTCTTC.

The chain links TRBV5-5 to TRBJ2-1; 7 bases align to TRBD1. The CDR3 spans 16 residues. Losses at the gene ends were 5 bases for V and 0 bases for J; bases not matched to a gene: 8. CDR1 and CDR2 (germline): SGHKS, YYEKEE (reference sequence). In DNA form, the CDR3 reads TGTGCCAGCAGTTGGGACAGCCCGAGCTCCTACAATGAGCAGTTCTTC. Its translation: CASSWDSPSSYNEQFF.

The rearrangement links TRBV3-1 (or the pseudogene TRBV3-2) to TRBJ2-7; D is perhaps TRBD1 (6 bases). This CDR3 has 16 residues. The V end lost 3 bases, the J end lost 1 base, and 16 bases lay between the germline ends. Germline lookup yields CDR1 LGHDT and CDR2 YNNKEL (reference sequence). As DNA, the CDR3 is TGTGCCAGCAGCCATTCCACAGGGCTCCGATCCTACGAGCAGTACTTC. It is translated as CASSHSTGLRSYEQYF.

V and J are TRBV4-1 and TRBJ1-3; TRBD1 aligns across 11 bases. The CDR3 spans 18 residues. After removal of 0 bases from V and 1 base from J, the junction contained 5 bases not matched to a gene. CDR1 and CDR2 from the germline V gene are MGHRA and YSYEKL. The CDR3 reads CASSQEGQGASSGNTIYF. CDR3 sequence (DNA): TGCGCCAGCAGCCAAGAAGGACAGGGGGCATCGTCTGGAAACACCATATATTTT.

The CDR3 nucleotides read TGTGCCAGCAGTCGAACCCGGGACAGGAGGGGATATAGCAATCAGCCCCAGCATTTT. It codes for CASSRTRDRRGYSNQPQHF. The chain combines TRBV2 with TRBJ1-5, with TRBD1 identical over 8 bases. CDR3 length: 19 amino acids. CDR1 and CDR2 (germline): SNHLY, FYNNEI. Unmatched junction bases numbered 15, after V lost 5 bases and J lost 0 bases. Full variable domain (remainder filled in from reference TRBV2 and TRBJ1-5): EPEVTQTPSHQVTQMGQEVILRCVPISNHLYFYWYRQILGQKVEFLVSFYNNEISEKSEIFDDQFSVERPDGSNFTLKIRSTKLEDSAMYFCASSRTRDRRGYSNQPQHFGDGTRLSIL.

The chain has TRBV6-2 or TRBV6-3 and TRBJ2-5, with 15 nucleotides matching TRBD2. Germline V lookup: CDR1 MNHEY, CDR2 SVGEGT. This CDR3 comprises 15 residues. Trimming at V came to 5 bases and at J to 7 bases, leaving 5 bases not matched to a gene. In DNA, the CDR3 is TGTGCCAGCAGTGGACTAGCGGGGGGGCTCGGGACCCAGTACTTC. Translation gives CASSGLAGGLGTQYF.

This chain joins TRBV4-1 and TRBJ1-2; 8 bases map to TRBD1. CDR1 is MGHRA and CDR2 is YSYEKL in the germline V gene. This CDR3 comprises 16 residues. V was clipped by 1 base and J by 4 bases; unmatched bases: 8. Written as DNA, the CDR3 is TGCGCCAGCAGCCAAGTAAGGACAGGGAGGGGCTATGGCTACACCTTC. It codes for CASSQVRTGRGYGYTF.

The chain is built from TRBV18 and TRBJ2-7; 7 bases align to TRBD1. The ends lost 3 bases at V and 4 bases at J; junction bases unmatched: 3. Germline CDR1 and CDR2: KGHSH and LQKENI. The CDR3 runs 13 residues. The CDR3 region has the DNA TGTGCCAGCTCACCCACGACAGGGTACGAGCAGTACTTC. Amino acid sequence: CASSPTTGYEQYF.

The chain combines TRBV27 with TRBJ2-7; 9 positions match TRBD1. This CDR3 spans 15 amino acids. The trim removed 0 bases at V and 4 bases at J, leaving 4 bases unmatched. The germline CDR1 and CDR2 sequences are MNHEY and SMNVEV (reference sequence). The CDR3 sequence: CASSLSWGQGYEQYF. CDR3 nucleotides: TGTGCCAGCAGTTTATCGTGGGGACAGGGTTACGAGCAGTACTTC.

The chain couples TRBV18 to TRBJ2-1; TRBD2 matches at 11 bases. The CDR3 is 15 amino acids. Losses at the gene ends were 4 bases for V and 7 bases for J; bases not matched to a gene: 6. Germline V CDR1 and CDR2: KGHSH, LQKENI. CDR3 loop: CASSQLAGGTNEQFF. The DNA of the CDR3 is TGTGCCAGCTCACAGCTAGCGGGGGGTACAAATGAGCAGTTCTTC.

The chain uses TRBV2 and TRBJ1-3; 7 bases map to TRBD1. This CDR3 spans 16 amino acids. The J segment lost 7 bases and the V segment lost 4 bases, leaving 13 bases of the junction unmatched. Germline V lookup: CDR1 SNHLY, CDR2 FYNNEI. CDR3 DNA: TGTGCCAGCAGTGCGAGAGGGGGCCTATCCCTGAACACCATATATTTT. It specifies CASSARGGLSLNTIYF.

The V call is TRBV18, the J call TRBJ1-1; a weak D match, TRBD1 (5 bases). Trimming cost V 5 bases and J 4 bases, with 8 bases left between them. Per the germline V gene, CDR1 is KGHSH and CDR2 is LQKENI. The CDR3 runs to 12 residues. Here the CDR3 DNA reads TGTGCCAGCTCAGCCGGGGGCACTGAAGCTTTCTTT. This gives the protein CASSAGGTEAFF.

In this sample, this clone turned up a few times. The V gene is TRBV6-1, the J gene TRBJ1-3; D possibly corresponds to TRBD1 (5 bases). Trimming cost V 3 bases and J 5 bases, with 11 bases left between them. The CDR3 runs to 14 residues. Germline lookup yields CDR1 MNHNS and CDR2 SASEGT. In DNA, the CDR3 is TGTGCCAGCAGTGATTTGGGGGGTAGAAACACCATATATTTT. Protein product: CASSDLGGRNTIYF.

The chain combines TRBV5-6 with TRBJ2-7, with TRBD1 matching over 7 bases. J lost 1 base, V lost 6 bases, and 10 bases had no gene match. The germline V gene has CDR1 SGHDT and CDR2 YYEEEE. This CDR3 is 15 amino acids long. The CDR3 loop is CASTFGQVLSYEQYF. The DNA for the CDR3 is TGTGCCAGCACCTTCGGACAGGTTCTTTCCTACGAGCAGTACTTC.

This clone was seen once. The CDR3: CASSLSGGGTNTQYF. The CDR3 nucleotides are TGTGCCAGCAGCTTATCTGGCGGGGGGACCAATACGCAGTATTTT. This chain connects TRBV7-3 to TRBJ2-3; the match to TRBD2 covers 8 bases. CDR1 and CDR2 from the germline V gene are SGHTA and FQGTGA. V was pared by 2 bases and J by 7 bases, with 8 bases of the junction left unmatched. This CDR3 region has 15 residues.

This clone was detected ten times or more. The chain carries TRBV14 and TRBJ2-3; TRBD2 agrees at 12 bases. This CDR3 has 17 residues. The V and J ends lost 4 bases and 2 bases, in that order; junction bases with no gene match: 7. Per the germline V gene, CDR1 is SGHDN and CDR2 is FVKESK. The CDR3, as DNA: TGTGCCAGCAGCCCTCGACTAGCGGGGGACAACACAGATACGCAGTATTTT. Its translation: CASSPRLAGDNTDTQYF.

This clone is a singleton in its sample. This sequence joins TRBV5-1 and TRBJ2-7; perhaps TRBD1 as D (5 bases). This CDR3 has 15 amino acids. The germline V gene has CDR1 SGHRS and CDR2 YFSETQ. Trimming stripped 0 bases from V and 1 base from J, with 11 bases between. CDR3: CASSLEQGKSYEQYF. The CDR3 region has the DNA TGCGCCAGCAGCTTGGAGCAGGGAAAATCCTACGAGCAGTACTTC.